The 21 T cell receptor beta chains presented below share a single source sample, sequenced in a study of spatial heterogeneity in lung cancer. TCRdb re-called the 5' RACE reads with MiXCR, one entry per CDR3 protein. This table has around 30,000 distinct CDR3 sequences, about 8.8% appearing once. As to time point: sample taken at primary tumor resection. The sequenced material consisted of unsorted whole RNA from tumor, nontumor lung or frozen PBMC. Material: PBMCs, obtained at surgery. The receptor set was obtained from a female donor with early-stage non-small cell lung cancer.

The sample holds many counts of this clonotype. V is TRBV2 and J is TRBJ2-2; TRBD1 matches at 7 bases. After removal of 6 bases from V and 7 bases from J, the junction contained 8 bases not matched to a gene. The germline V gene encodes CDR1 SNHLY and CDR2 FYNNEI. The CDR3 loop spans 14 amino acids. This CDR3 reads CASRSGTVLGELFF. The CDR3 region has the DNA TGTGCCAGCAGAAGTGGGACAGTCCTCGGGGAGCTGTTTTTT.

This clonotype came up many times. The rearrangement links TRBV19 to TRBJ2-5; unclear D gene. Germline V CDR1 and CDR2: LNHDA, SQIVND (reference sequence). V lost 6 bases and J 1 base, leaving 18 bases between the germline ends. CDR3 size: 16 residues. The CDR3, as DNA: TGTGCCAGTAGCACCGTGATCCAATTTACCCAAGAGACCCAGTACTTC. It is translated as CASSTVIQFTQETQYF.

Ten or more counts support this clonotype. The rearrangement joins TRBV5-4 to TRBJ1-1; TRBD1 matches at 7 bases. This CDR3 spans 14 amino acids. The germline CDR1 and CDR2 sequences are SGHNT and YYREEE (reference sequence). V was pared by 0 bases and J by 10 bases, with 9 bases of the junction left unmatched. CDR3 DNA sequence: TGTGCCAGCAGCTTGGGAGGCAGGGGGGGGCCAGCTTTCTTT. The encoded protein is CASSLGGRGGPAFF.

This clonotype was seen repeatedly, ten times or more. The chain couples TRBV10-3 to TRBJ1-1, with 7 bases fitting TRBD1. The CDR3 loop spans 15 amino acids. Looked up from germline, CDR1 is ENHRY and CDR2 is SYGVKD. V was pared by 5 bases and J by 1 base, with 7 bases of the junction left unmatched. The CDR3 coding sequence is TGTGCCATCAGTCAAGAGACAGGGACGAACACTGAAGCTTTCTTT. This encodes CAISQETGTNTEAFF.

The table lists this clonotype with many counts. Here the CDR3 reads CASSKSSPGSYEQYV. The CDR3 coding sequence is TGTGCCAGCAGCAAATCCTCGCCGGGTTCCTACGAGCAGTACGTC. The chain joins TRBV21-1 to TRBJ2-7; the table's D call, TRBD1, was not checked against the DNA. TRBV21-1 is a recognized pseudogene. The CDR3 sequence is 15 residues long.

CDR3 sequence: CASRDSGGPNQPQHF. The CDR3 DNA sequence: TGTGCCAGCCGGGACAGCGGGGGACCCAATCAGCCCCAGCATTTT. The gene calls are TRBV28 and TRBJ1-5; 7 bases are a match to TRBD1. Germline CDR1 is MDHEN and CDR2 is SYDVKM. The trim removed 8 bases at V and 3 bases at J, leaving 10 bases unmatched. This CDR3 region has 15 residues.

This clonotype was seen ten or more times. V is TRBV28 and J is TRBJ1-1; D remains unclear. Germline CDR1 MDHEN, CDR2 SYDVKM. V gave up 2 bases and J gave up 11 bases, with 12 bases separating them. CDR3 length equals 12 residues. CDR3 nucleotide sequence: TGTGCCAGCAGTTTAAAGGAGGGTCGGGCTTTCTTT. Its translation is CASSLKEGRAFF.

In its sample, this clonotype was seen many times. V gene TRBV10-3 combines with J gene TRBJ1-5; D may be TRBD1 (6 bases). Trimming cost V 6 bases and J 2 bases, with 11 bases left between them. CDR1 is ENHRY and CDR2 is SYGVKD in the germline V gene. The CDR3 has 14 amino acids. CDR3 in amino acids: CAIRDRMGNQPQHF. The CDR3 nucleotides are TGTGCCATCAGGGACAGAATGGGCAATCAGCCCCAGCATTTT.

Comments on this clonotype: This sequence may be a read error, since a much larger clone differs from it by one base. This sequence joins TRBV11-2 and TRBJ2-3; D is unclear. Germline V gene data show CDR1 as SGHAT and CDR2 as FQNNGV. The CDR3 is made up of 14 amino acids. CDR3 nucleotides: TGTGCCAACAGCTTGTTGAGGAGCACAGATACGCAGTATTTT. This gives the protein CANSLLRSTDTQYF.

This clonotype was detected ten times or more. The rearrangement uses TRBV7-9 and TRBJ2-1; TRBD1 might be the D (5 bases). CDR3 size: 14 residues. Deletions cut 3 bases from V and 7 bases from J, with 13 bases between. The germline V gene has CDR1 SEHNR and CDR2 FQNEAQ (reference sequence). This chain's CDR3 is CASSLGQGWNEQFF. CDR3 coding DNA: TGTGCCAGCAGCTTGGGGCAGGGCTGGAATGAGCAGTTCTTC.

The V gene is TRBV4-3, the J gene TRBJ2-1; 13 bases agree with TRBD2. V lost 4 bases and J lost 7; bases outside the gene matches: 4. Germline-derived CDR1 and CDR2 are LGHNA and YSLEER. This CDR3 comprises 15 residues. CDR3 protein: CASSPGLAGENEQFF. As DNA, the CDR3 is TGCGCCAGCAGCCCAGGACTAGCGGGAGAGAATGAGCAGTTCTTC.

The chain has TRBV18 and TRBJ1-2, with TRBD1 matching over 8 bases. Losses at the gene ends were 6 bases for V and 8 bases for J; bases not matched to a gene: 14. Looked up from germline, CDR1 is KGHSH and CDR2 is LQKENI. The CDR3 runs 15 residues. The CDR3 loop is CASSLRRTGTEGYTF. The CDR3 DNA follows: TGTGCCAGCTCCCTACGCCGGACAGGGACGGAAGGCTACACCTTC.

In this sample, this clonotype turned up a few times. The gene calls are TRBV5-1 and TRBJ1-1, with 11 nucleotides matching TRBD1. Germline V lookup: CDR1 SGHRS, CDR2 YFSETQ. The CDR3 is made up of 14 amino acids. The trim removed 0 bases at V and 7 bases at J, leaving 2 bases unmatched. The CDR3 DNA is TGCGCCAGCAGCTTGGCCGGGACAGGGGGTGAAGCTTTCTTT. Encoded protein: CASSLAGTGGEAFF. Full variable domain (missing parts from reference TRBV5-1 and TRBJ1-1): KAGVTQTPRYLIKTRGQQVTLSCSPISGHRSVSWYQQTPGQGLQFLFEYFSETQRNKGNFPGRFSGRQFSNSRSEMNVSTLELGDSALYLCASSLAGTGGEAFFGQGTRLTVV.

This clonotype was counted many times. The chain combines TRBV7-9 with TRBJ2-3; maybe TRBD1 (6 bases). Trimming removed 5 bases from V and 1 base from J, with 16 bases in between. The CDR3 extends over 16 amino acids. The V gene's germline CDR1 is SEHNR and CDR2 FQNEAQ (reference sequence). CDR3 residues: CASSVTTGRGTDTQYF. CDR3 coding DNA: TGTGCCAGCAGCGTAACGACAGGCCGCGGCACAGATACGCAGTATTTT. Supplemented by reference TRBV7-9 and TRBJ2-3, the full variable domain reads DTGVSQNPRHKITKRGQNVTFRCDPISEHNRLYWYRQTLGQGPEFLTYFQNEAQLEKSRLLSDRFSAERPKGSFSTLEIQRTEQGDSAMYLCASSVTTGRGTDTQYFGPGTRLTVL.

The J gene is TRBJ2-1, the V gene TRBV10-3, with 9 bases matching TRBD2. Germline V CDR1 and CDR2: ENHRY, SYGVKD. The V and J ends lost 8 bases and 4 bases, in that order; junction bases with no gene match: 3. CDR3 length: 13 amino acids. Here the CDR3 reads CAIRLAEYNEQFF. The CDR3 nucleotides are TGTGCCATCCGACTAGCGGAATACAATGAGCAGTTCTTC.

This clonotype was picked up many times. V is TRBV27 and J is TRBJ2-1; the D gene is possibly TRBD1 (5 bases). In germline, CDR1 is MNHEY, CDR2 SMNVEV (reference sequence). Trimming removed 7 bases from V and 8 bases from J, with 18 bases in between. The CDR3 runs 14 residues. CDR3 loop: CASKVFSQGYEQFF. The CDR3 coding sequence is TGTGCCAGCAAGGTCTTTTCTCAGGGTTATGAGCAGTTCTTC.

Points on this clonotype: Just one base apart from a much larger clone, this may be a read error. Lacking the conserved final phenylalanine or tryptophan, this CDR3 likely reflects a read error. The chain recombines TRBV6-1 with TRBJ2-7; 10 nucleotides align to TRBD2. Germline V lookup: CDR1 MNHNS, CDR2 SASEGT. Unmatched junction bases numbered 1, after V lost 2 bases and J lost 6 bases. CDR3 length: 13 amino acids. CDR3 in amino acids: CASSELAGVEQYS. The CDR3, as DNA: TGTGCCAGCAGTGAACTAGCGGGAGTCGAGCAGTACTCC.

This clonotype was picked up many times. Here the CDR3 DNA reads TGTGCCAGCAGCGGCTCAGGGGGAATAGGCTCACCCCTCCACTTT. Residues: CASSGSGGIGSPLHF. This chain uses TRBV9 with TRBJ1-6; 7 nucleotides match TRBD1. The germline V gene encodes CDR1 SGDLS and CDR2 YYNGEE. CDR3 length equals 15 residues. Unmatched junction bases numbered 10, after V lost 3 bases and J lost 10 bases.

This clonotype was recorded a few times. The chain uses TRBV12-3 or TRBV12-4 and TRBJ2-1, with TRBD2 matching over 8 bases. The V and J ends lost 4 bases and 4 bases, in that order; junction bases with no gene match: 6. The CDR3 loop spans 15 amino acids. Here the CDR3 reads CASSSIAGSYNEQFF. CDR3 bases: TGTGCCAGCAGTTCCATAGCGGGAAGTTACAATGAGCAGTTCTTC.

This clonotype was seen a few times. V gene TRBV20-1 combines with J gene TRBJ2-1; D not resolved. V was cut by 5 bases and J by 6 bases, with 8 bases left in between. This CDR3 region has 11 residues. Germline V lookup: CDR1 DFQATT, CDR2 SNEGSKA (reference sequence). The CDR3 reads CSAPRVNEQFF. DNA for the CDR3: TGCAGTGCTCCTAGGGTCAATGAGCAGTTCTTC.

This clonotype came up many times. The V call is TRBV6-5, the J call TRBJ2-7; TRBD1 agrees at 9 bases. J lost 4 bases, V lost 5 bases, and 18 bases had no gene match. The CDR3 is 18 amino acids. Germline CDR1 and CDR2: MNHEY and SVGAGI. The CDR3 nucleotides are TGTGCCAGCAGTCTCCGCGGGATATCAGGACAGGGGTCGTACGAGCAGTACTTC. This sequence encodes CASSLRGISGQGSYEQYF.